This is a list of T cell receptor beta chains from one sample in a study of OX40 agonist ivuxolimab in advanced cancers. Here immunoSEQ multiplex PCR was the method, and the copy in TCRdb shows in-frame clones only, minus some. Among 65,000 to 75,000 clones listed, roughly 88% were seen once. The material sequenced was CD4+ or CD8+ T cells sorted from blood, taken in a trial of the OX40 agonist ivuxolimab. All receptors come from an adult with an advanced solid tumor such as melanoma, head and neck, liver or kidney cancer. Both conserved end residues are part of each CDR3. The order of the fields is J gene, clone size, V gene, D gene, CDR3 protein, CDR3 DNA. The D gene is left open where the match is weak. Clone size is given for some rows only: seen once, a few or many times, or a class if the clone is expanded.

TRBJ2-1 . TRBV27 . CASRDSDYNEQFF TGTGCCAGCCGGGACTCCGACTACAATGAGCAGTTCTTC
TRBJ1-1 . TRBV7-9 . CASSLEVNTEAFF TGTGCCAGCAGCTTAGAAGTGAACACTGAAGCTTTCTTT
TRBJ1-1 . TRBV9 . CASSARQDGVTEAFF TGTGCCAGCAGCGCCAGACAGGACGGAGTCACTGAAGCTTTCTTT
TRBJ2-3 . TRBV21-1 . CASSPTGEREGPDTQYF TGTGCCAGCAGCCCTACCGGAGAGCGGGAGGGCCCAGATACGCAGTATTTT
TRBJ1-4 once TRBV29-1 TRBD1 CSGMGQGDEKLFF TGCAGCGGCATGGGACAGGGGGATGAAAAACTGTTTTTT
TRBJ2-1 . TRBV28 . CASSLFGTPQGNEQFF TGTGCCAGCAGTTTATTCGGGACACCACAAGGAAATGAGCAGTTCTTC
TRBJ2-2 . TRBV19 . CASSPVASSFSGELFF TGTGCCAGTAGTCCAGTGGCTAGTTCCTTTTCCGGGGAGCTGTTTTTT
TRBJ2-5 . TRBV5-6 . CASSLGVGRMETQYF TGTGCCAGCAGCTTGGGTGTCGGGAGAATGGAGACCCAGTACTTC
TRBJ2-3 . TRBV7-6 TRBD2 CASRTSGGSTDTQYF TGTGCCAGCAGGACTAGCGGGGGCAGCACAGATACGCAGTATTTT
TRBJ2-4 . TRBV7-9 TRBD2 CASSLGWVVAGTRDIQYF TGTGCCAGCAGCTTAGGGTGGGTTGTAGCGGGCACGAGGGACATTCAGTACTTC
TRBJ1-2 few TRBV20-1 TRBD1 CSVDRGYGYTF TGCAGTGTCGACAGGGGCTATGGCTACACCTTC
TRBJ2-3 . TRBV18 TRBD2 CASSPLAGATDTQYF TGTGCCAGCTCACCCTTAGCGGGAGCTACAGATACGCAGTATTTT
TRBJ2-6 . TRBV2 . CASSEWGRPTSGANVLTF TGTGCCAGCAGTGAATGGGGCCGACCGACCTCTGGGGCCAACGTCCTGACTTTC
TRBJ1-4 . TRBV18 . CASSPGLGEKLFF TGTGCCAGCTCACCAGGCTTGGGGGAAAAACTGTTTTTT
TRBJ2-7 . TRBV18 . CASSPRDGSYEQYF TGTGCCAGCTCACCCCGGGACGGTAGCTACGAGCAGTACTTC